This T cell receptor (beta chain) is drawn from a study of blood T cell repertoires in COVID-19. Study context: The study drew acute and convalescent COVID-19 samples from the United States, Italy and Spain. PBMCs, B-cell-depleted T cells, or T cells were the source of the cDNA or gDNA that made up the material.

Trimming took 0 bases from V and 0 from J, leaving 11 bases between them. CDR1 LGHNA and CDR2 YSLEER come from the germline V gene. This CDR3 comprises 16 residues. Study processing details: Amplification of reference gene primers provided the estimated nucleated cell counts. Data came from immunoSEQ multiplex PCR; TCRdb stores just in-frame clones and leaves some out. Clone size and the V and J calls come from that table; the DNA yielded D and trimming. Here the sample spans some 250,000 clones, approximately 82% being singletons. Source material: peripheral blood. The chain couples TRBV4-3 to TRBJ1-1; D is ambiguous. This TCR was recovered from a young woman with acute or convalescent COVID-19. The CDR3 region is CASSQDAAAMNTEAFF. DNA of the CDR3: TGCGCCAGCAGCCAAGATGCGGCAGCTATGAACACTGAAGCTTTCTTT.